A selection of T cell receptor beta chains follows, all from one sample in a study of T cell repertoires in cytomegalovirus infection. Each CDR3 protein is one row after TCRdb ran MiXCR on the reads. This table has about 360,000 distinct CDR3 sequences, roughly 20% appearing once. The sample consisted of PBMCs. These receptors all come from a human donor in good health (CMV status not recorded). Some clones in this sample may be carry-over from other donors' samples. CDR3s include the opening cysteine and the closing phenylalanine or tryptophan. The D gene is left open where the match is weak. Size values are once, few and many counts, or a class for expanded clones, and some rows have none.

d_gene	abundance	v_gene	j_gene	CDR3nt	CDR3aa
TRBD2	few	TRBV5-1	TRBJ2-2	TGCGCCAGCAGCCTCACTAGCGGGGCCGACACCGGGGAGCTGTTTTTT	CASSLTSGADTGELFF
NA	few	TRBV20-1	TRBJ1-6	TGCAGTGCTAGATTCGATAGCTCCTATAATTCACCCCTCCACTTT	CSARFDSSYNSPLHF
NA	many	TRBV19	TRBJ2-2	TGTGCCAGTAGTATAGATCCCGGGGCGGACACCGGGGAGCTGTTTTTT	CASSIDPGADTGELFF
NA	NA	TRBV4-3	TRBJ1-2	TGCGCCAGCAGCCAAGATCGAGGGTTAGGTGGCTACACCTTC	CASSQDRGLGGYTF
NA	few	TRBV6-1	TRBJ1-5	TGTGCCAGCAGTACCACAGGGCCTCGACAGCCCCAGCATTTT	CASSTTGPRQPQHF
TRBD1	many	TRBV12-3/TRBV12-4	TRBJ1-2	TGTGCCAGCAGTGAGGACAGGGACGGTCCCTATGGCTACACCTTC	CASSEDRDGPYGYTF
TRBD2	many	TRBV7-7	TRBJ2-1	TGTGCCAGCAGCAAGACTAGCGGGAACGCTAATGAGCAGTTCTTC	CASSKTSGNANEQFF
NA	NA	TRBV6-1	TRBJ1-1	TGTGCCAGCCCGACCGGGGGGGTAGGCCGGAACACTGAAGCTTTCTTT	CASPTGGVGRNTEAFF
NA	NA	TRBV7-2	TRBJ2-3	TGTGCCAGCAGACTACACGGTGAACGGGGAGATACGCAGTATTTT	CASRLHGERGDTQYF
TRBD1	NA	TRBV24-1	TRBJ2-1	TGTGCCACCAGTGACGGGACAGAGTCCTACAATGAGCAGTTCTTC	CATSDGTESYNEQFF
NA	few	TRBV20-1	TRBJ2-3	TGCAGTGCTAGAGATGACAAAGGAGATACGCAGTATTTT	CSARDDKGDTQYF
TRBD2	NA	TRBV24-1	TRBJ2-2	TGTGCCACCAGCCCGGGAGGGGGATACACCGGGGAGCTGTTTTTT	CATSPGGGYTGELFF
TRBD1	NA	TRBV5-1	TRBJ1-3	TGCGCCAGCAGCTTGGAAGGACAGGGGAACACCATATATTTT	CASSLEGQGNTIYF